These 2 T cell receptor beta chains share one sample of origin, sequenced in a study of blood T cell repertoires in COVID-19. Only in-frame clones appear in the TCRdb table, and some are missing; sequencing was by immunoSEQ multiplex PCR. The profile shows roughly 430,000 clones, 70% to 90% of them singletons. The sample taken for sequencing was PBMCs or T cells enriched from blood (not recorded which). The receptors here all came from a woman in her 40s with acute COVID-19.

In this sample, this clone turned up once. The rearrangement uses TRBV7-2 and TRBJ2-7, with D possibly being TRBD1 (6 bases). CDR3 length: 15 residues. The germline gives CDR1 SGHTA, CDR2 FQGNSA. V was trimmed by 5 bases and J by 4 bases, leaving 18 bases between them. The CDR3 reads CASSADSVTKYEQYF. The CDR3 nucleotides read TGTGCCAGCAGCGCGGACAGCGTAACCAAATACGAGCAGTACTTC.

The chain links TRBV19 to TRBJ2-5; the D gene is possibly TRBD1 (6 bases). Trimming left V 5 bases short and J 2 bases short, with 12 bases between. Germline V CDR1 and CDR2: LNHDA, SQIVND (reference sequence). The CDR3 runs 14 residues. The CDR3 sequence is CASSLGTLQETQYF. CDR3 DNA sequence: TGTGCCAGTAGTTTGGGGACACTACAAGAGACCCAGTACTTC. Drawing the rest from reference TRBV19 and TRBJ2-5, the complete variable domain is DGGITQSPKYLFRKEGQNVTLSCEQNLNHDAMYWYRQDPGQGLRLIYYSQIVNDFQKGDIAEGYSVSREKKESFPLTVTSAQKNPTAFYLCASSLGTLQETQYFGPGTRLLVL.